The sequence of this T cell receptor (beta chain) was determined in a study of blood T cell repertoires in COVID-19. Using immunoSEQ multiplex PCR, the repertoire was profiled, and TCRdb retains in-frame clones only, with some absent. The sample lists around 83,000 clones, roughly 85% occurring once. Germline assignment: CDR1 SGHRS and CDR2 YFSETQ. The CDR3 covers 17 residues. V shed 2 bases and J 3 bases; nucleotides not matched to a gene: 7. This receptor was identified in a man between 50 and 59 years old with active or convalescent COVID-19. Sequences were obtained from peripheral blood. V gene TRBV5-1 combines with J gene TRBJ2-1; 11 nucleotides line up with TRBD1. CDR3 sequence: CASSLGSGTGGYNEQFF. CDR3 bases: TGCGCCAGCAGCTTAGGATCCGGGACAGGGGGCTACAATGAGCAGTTCTTC.